This TCR beta chain was captured in a study of STAT3 mutations in large granular lymphocyte leukemia. Overall study context: Roughly half of the longitudinally sequenced T-LGLL patients carried detectable canonical activating STAT3 mutations. Notes on the study in general: Every T-cell large granular lymphocyte leukemia patient had at least one immunodominant TCR beta clonotype.

About this clone: Its cognate antigen is unknown.

The ends were cut back, 0 bases at V and 0 bases at J, with 8 bases in the middle. Germline lookup yields CDR1 SQVTM and CDR2 ANQGSEA. The CDR3 contains 15 residues. The method was immunoSEQ multiplex PCR; TCRdb's version includes in-frame clones alone and lacks a portion of them. The sample has tens of thousands of clones, less than 95% seen once. V usage is TRBV29-1 and J usage is TRBJ2-2; weak D call: TRBD1 (5 bases). The source is a man aged 40-49 years with T-cell large granular lymphocyte leukemia. Some clones in this sample may be carry-over from other donors' samples. The sample comprised peripheral blood mononuclear cells. In DNA form, the CDR3 reads TGCAGCGTTGAAGAAGCAGGGACGAACACCGGGGAGCTGTTTTTT. This sequence encodes CSVEEAGTNTGELFF.